The present T cell receptor (beta chain) was sequenced within a study of CD8 T cells in ankylosing spondylitis. The study, taken as a whole, reports: Seemingly characteristic of ankylosing spondylitis blood was a TCR beta motif consisting of several highly homologous variants. Disease-linked clones proved CD8+ and comparatively uncommon in peripheral blood. Reportedly, disease-linked clones are significantly enriched in ankylosing spondylitis patients' matched synovial fluid.

Library preparation for TCR beta used quantitative 5'-RACE with molecular barcodes. TCRdb processed the 5' RACE reads anew with MiXCR; each CDR3 protein has one entry. The data hold around 770,000 distinct CDR3 sequences, with around 17% observed a single time. CDR3 length: 16 residues. CDR1 SGHTA and CDR2 FQGNSA come from the germline V gene. With V trimmed by 4 bases and J by 5 bases, 8 bases remained unmatched. This clonotype showed up many times. Antigen specificity is unknown. Material for sequencing was blood, either unsorted or a sorted T cell fraction (not recorded which). The origin of this receptor is a male donor with ankylosing spondylitis. The chain links TRBV7-2 to TRBJ2-7; the match to TRBD2 covers 13 bases. The CDR3 loop reads CASSSRTSGSINEQYF. As DNA, the CDR3 is TGTGCCAGCAGCTCACGGACTAGCGGGAGTATCAACGAGCAGTACTTC.